The rows below give T cell receptor beta chains drawn from one sample of a study of T cell repertoires in cytomegalovirus infection. TCRdb independently ran MiXCR on the reads; one entry per CDR3 protein. The table records around 310,000 distinct CDR3 sequences, 17% of them present only once. The sample comprised PBMCs. These receptors all come from a human donor in good health (CMV status not recorded). Some clones in this sample may be carry-over from other donors' samples. The CDR3 runs from the conserved cysteine through the conserved F or W. Each record gives: J gene, V gene, CDR3 protein.

>TRBJ1-4|TRBV14
CASSQNAGIGEKLFF
>TRBJ2-2|TRBV6-5
CASSSGLAGGGGHTGELFF
>TRBJ2-7|TRBV5-1
CASSLAPAASGGGYEQYF
>TRBJ1-1|TRBV7-9
CAIEKWGELNTEAFF
>TRBJ2-7|TRBV7-2
CASSLGGGTGLGYEQYF
>TRBJ1-2|TRBV6-2/TRBV6-3
CASSYSRGIYGYTF
>TRBJ1-4|TRBV12-3/TRBV12-4
CASSTWGDMLFF
>TRBJ1-5|TRBV4-2
CASSSGGPQHF
>TRBJ2-4|TRBV27
CASSLSLDGRTIQYF
>TRBJ1-1|TRBV28
CASSLYSRRTEAFF
>TRBJ2-7|TRBV4-1
CASSPGGGASYEQYF
>TRBJ1-1|TRBV12-3/TRBV12-4
CASSSLGRGNTEAFF
>TRBJ2-7|TRBV4-2
CASSPAERLRLAGVLLYEQYF
>TRBJ2-3|TRBV7-2
CASSYRVTDTQYF
>TRBJ2-5|TRBV2
CASRKGDGGKTQYF
>TRBJ1-4|TRBV28
CASRSPATNEKLFF
>TRBJ2-7|TRBV5-5
CASSRTTGQTYEQYF
>TRBJ1-1|TRBV6-6
CASSYSIEGNTEAFF
>TRBJ2-1|TRBV18
CASSSWTGHNEQFF
>TRBJ1-5|TRBV20-1
CSANDRAGSQPQHF
>TRBJ1-1|TRBV7-2
CASGPGVRRNTEAFF
>TRBJ1-2|TRBV28
CASSLEEIGYTF
>TRBJ2-1|TRBV7-9
CASSSSGHGANEQFF
>TRBJ1-3|TRBV12-3/TRBV12-4
CASSFRQAGNTIYF
>TRBJ1-2|TRBV7-2
CASSLVDTGAYGYTF
>TRBJ2-7|TRBV7-3
CASSLMLGPPGEQYF
>TRBJ2-5|TRBV28
CASSPEYQETQYF
>TRBJ1-6|TRBV12-3/TRBV12-4
CATHGPESPLHF
>TRBJ2-1|TRBV4-1
CASSQDLGTRGNEQFF